Reported below is one T cell receptor beta chain. Its antigen is not identified. The sample is drawn from a study of T cell responses to AZD1222 COVID-19 vaccine. V was trimmed by 5 bases and J by 0 bases, leaving 17 bases between them. Germline CDR1 MDHEN, CDR2 SYDVKM. CDR3 length: 18 amino acids. TCRdb's copy holds only in-frame clones and misses some; the assay was immunoSEQ multiplex PCR. The table lists 150,000 to 200,000 clones, 87% of them singletons. Overall study results and limits: Increased Spike-specific TCR breadth and depth were observed after two AZD1222 doses. With dominance at 160-218 and 743-854, vaccine-associated CD4 TCRs spanned spike. Recipients of AZD1222 seropositive at baseline numbered only 5 to 7.

This clonotype was obtained from an adult in good health. The source was peripheral blood, collected on day 0 of AZD1222 vaccination. The chain couples TRBV28 to TRBJ2-6; D possibly corresponds to TRBD1 (6 bases). In DNA form, the CDR3 reads TGTGCCAGCAGTCTAGGGGGTTCCCCCACCTCTGGGGCCAACGTCCTGACTTTC. This translates into CASSLGGSPTSGANVLTF.